The 25 T cell receptor beta chains presented below share a single source sample, sequenced in a study of blood T cells in healthy people across ages. Together with a sample-barcoded 5' primer, a J-beta primer mix was included in a second PCR lasting about 7 to 12 cycles. TCRdb re-derived calls from the 5' RACE reads in MiXCR, one entry per CDR3 protein. The table records about 1.7 million distinct CDR3 sequences, 28% of them present only once. Sequencing was carried out using blood. Receptor source: a woman under 40 in good health.

Points on this clonotype: At one end the junction does not follow the germline gene, possibly because of a read error. This rearrangement joins TRBV27 to TRBJ2-1; 10 bases match TRBD2. Germline V CDR1 and CDR2: MNHEY, SMNVEV (reference sequence). The CDR3 has 14 residues. The CDR3 protein is CTSGAGGPYNEQFF. The CDR3 DNA is TGTACCAGCGGAGCGGGGGGGCCGTACAATGAGCAGTTCTTC.

This clonotype was recorded many times. CDR3 residues: CASSQDWTGQNIQYF. The CDR3 coding sequence is TGCGCCAGCAGCCAAGATTGGACGGGGCAAAACATTCAGTACTTC. The chain joins TRBV4-3 to TRBJ2-4; D possibly matches TRBD1 or TRBD2 (5 bases each). Trimming took off 0 bases at V and 5 bases at J, with 11 bases between the two ends. Germline values: CDR1 LGHNA, CDR2 YSLEER. The CDR3 is 15 residues long.

The sample holds a few counts of this clonotype. The chain employs TRBV16 and TRBJ2-5; 8 bases agree with TRBD1. The CDR3 covers 14 residues. Germline V gives CDR1 KGHSY, CDR2 FQNENV. Unmatched junction bases numbered 6, after V lost 5 bases and J lost 4 bases. Here the CDR3 DNA reads TGTGCCAGCAGCTATGACAGGGGATCAGAGACCCAGTACTTC. This translates into CASSYDRGSETQYF.

Note on this clonotype: Possible read error: a much larger clone is one base away. The chain joins TRBV6-2 or TRBV6-3 to TRBJ2-7, with a possible D match to TRBD2 (5 bases). The J call may be faulty, since TRBJ2-5 better matches the DNA end. Looked up from germline, CDR1 is MNHEY and CDR2 is SVGEGT. The CDR3 runs 12 residues. CDR3 protein: CASKADGETQYF. CDR3 in DNA: TGTGCCAGCAAAGCGGATGGCGAGACCCAGTACTTC.

A word on this clonotype: A single base separates this from a much larger clone, so it may be a read error. This rearrangement joins TRBV13 to TRBJ2-7; tentatively, D is TRBD1 (6 bases). Germline loops: CDR1 PRHDT, CDR2 FYEKMQ (reference sequence). The V gene lost 1 base and the J gene lost 2 bases, with 9 bases spanning the gap. The CDR3 has 14 amino acids. The CDR3: CASSLEDRPYEQYF. As DNA, the CDR3 is TGTGCCAGCAGCTTAGAGGACAGACCCTACGAGCAGTACTTC.

This clonotype was found once. A much larger clone differs from this one at a single base, so this may be a read error. The chain employs TRBV25-1 and TRBJ2-4, with D uncertain. Deletions cut 6 bases from V and 8 bases from J, with 8 bases between. Germline V CDR1 and CDR2: MGHDK, SYGVNS. This CDR3 comprises 11 residues. In DNA form, the CDR3 reads TGTGCCAGCAGGTGCAAGGACATTCAGTACTTC. Translation: CASRCKDIQYF.

This CDR3 is CSVGPGQSNTEAFF. The CDR3 bases are TGCAGCGTTGGACCTGGACAGTCGAACACTGAAGCTTTCTTT. The chain has TRBV29-1 and TRBJ1-1; tentatively, D is TRBD1 (6 bases). The germline CDR1 and CDR2 sequences are SQVTM and ANQGSEA. The V end was cut by 4 bases, the J end by 1 base, with 13 bases between. This CDR3 is built from 14 residues.

This clonotype has a handful of counts. CDR3 in DNA: TGTGCCAGCAGCTTAGAGCGGCAGGGGGGCGAGCAGTACTTC. Protein product: CASSLERQGGEQYF. The chain uses TRBV7-9 and TRBJ2-7, with D perhaps TRBD1 (7 bases). Between the trimmed V and J ends, which lost 1 base and 6 bases, there was a span of 13 bases. The CDR3 contains 14 residues. The germline V gene has CDR1 SEHNR and CDR2 FQNEAQ (reference sequence).

This chain uses TRBV19 with TRBJ1-2; 8 nucleotides line up with TRBD1. Germline V lookup: CDR1 LNHDA, CDR2 SQIVND (reference sequence). CDR3 length: 13 amino acids. Trimming at V came to 8 bases and at J to 8 bases, leaving 10 bases not matched to a gene. The CDR3 loop is CASHLSDRGGYTF. DNA of the CDR3: TGTGCCAGTCACTTGTCCGACAGGGGAGGCTACACCTTC.

This clonotype turned up a few times. The chain has TRBV12-3 or TRBV12-4 and TRBJ2-7, with a weak D call TRBD2 (7 bases). V was cut by 8 bases and J by 7 bases, with 18 bases left in between. This CDR3 has 13 amino acids. The DNA for the CDR3 is TGTGCCAGCGCGGGGGCCAGGGTCGGAGAGCAGTACTTC. As protein: CASAGARVGEQYF.

J is TRBJ1-5 and V is TRBV9; weak D call: TRBD1 (6 bases). CDR1 and CDR2 from the germline V gene are SGDLS and YYNGEE. With 4 bases removed from V and 7 bases from J, the gap between germline ends came to 15 bases. This CDR3 region has 14 residues. The CDR3 here is CASSPPGAEQPQHF. As DNA, the CDR3 is TGTGCCAGCAGCCCTCCGGGGGCGGAACAGCCCCAGCATTTT.

This clonotype showed up just a few times. The V gene is TRBV7-9, the J gene TRBJ2-5, with 7 bases lining up with TRBD2. Gene TRBJ2-7 matches the end of the DNA better, so the J call may be wrong. Germline CDR1 and CDR2: SEHNR and FQNEAQ (reference sequence). This CDR3 has 12 amino acids. The CDR3 DNA reads as TGTGCCAGCAGCATCCCGGGGGGCGAGCAGTACTTC. Residues: CASSIPGGEQYF.

This clonotype was counted ten times or more. The chain is built from TRBV28 and TRBJ2-1; D unresolved. This CDR3 is 11 amino acids long. Per the germline V gene, CDR1 is MDHEN and CDR2 is SYDVKM. The ends were cut back, 6 bases at V and 8 bases at J, with 8 bases in the middle. The CDR3 DNA follows: TGTGCCAGCAGAGAAGGAGATGAGCAGTTCTTC. Encoded protein: CASREGDEQFF.

There are a few counts of this clonotype. This chain links TRBV28 with TRBJ2-7; 7 bases align to TRBD1. CDR3 size: 15 residues. Germline V CDR1 and CDR2: MDHEN, SYDVKM. V gave up 4 bases and J gave up 1 base; unmatched junction bases: 7. CDR3 sequence reads: CASSSGQNPSYEQYF. CDR3 sequence (DNA): TGTGCCAGCAGTTCGGGACAGAACCCTTCCTACGAGCAGTACTTC. The full variable domain, rest sourced from reference TRBV28 and TRBJ2-7, is DVKVTQSSRYLVKRTGEKVFLECVQDMDHENMFWYRQDPGLGLRLIYFSYDVKMKEKGDIPEGYSVSREKKERFSLILESASTNQTSMYLCASSSGQNPSYEQYFGPGTRLTVT.

This clonotype was detected a few times. V gene TRBV25-1 combines with J gene TRBJ2-5, with a possible D match to TRBD2 (5 bases). V was cut by 3 bases and J by 5 bases, with 16 bases left in between. Looked up from germline, CDR1 is MGHDK and CDR2 is SYGVNS. This CDR3 contains 15 residues. DNA for the CDR3: TGTGCCAGCAGTGACCCTCTGAGGGTCCGGGAGACCCAGTACTTC. Its translation: CASSDPLRVRETQYF. Drawing the rest from reference TRBV25-1 and TRBJ2-5, the complete variable domain is EADIYQTPRYLVIGTGKKITLECSQTMGHDKMYWYQQDPGMELHLIHYSYGVNSTEKGDLSSESTVSRIRTEHFPLTLESARPSHTSQYLCASSDPLRVRETQYFGPGTRLLVL.

This chain links TRBV5-4 with TRBJ2-1; D perhaps matches TRBD1 (6 bases). The germline V gene encodes CDR1 SGHNT and CDR2 YYREEE (reference sequence). The ends were cut back, 2 bases at V and 7 bases at J, with 16 bases in the middle. CDR3 length: 15 amino acids. The CDR3 bases are TGTGCCAGCAGCTTAGAACAGGGAATACCAAATGAGCAGTTCTTC. This translates into CASSLEQGIPNEQFF.

This clonotype was seen many times. The chain couples TRBV12-3 or TRBV12-4 to TRBJ2-7; a possible D gene is TRBD1 (6 bases). There are 14 residues in the CDR3. The V end lost 4 bases, the J end lost 4 bases, and 14 bases lay between the germline ends. CDR3 in amino acids: CASSYRDTKYEQYF. CDR3 DNA: TGTGCCAGCAGTTATAGGGACACCAAGTACGAGCAGTACTTC.

This chain uses TRBV7-9 with TRBJ1-2; the match to TRBD1 covers 10 bases. The ends lost 5 bases at V and 4 bases at J; junction bases unmatched: 7. Germline loops: CDR1 SEHNR, CDR2 FQNEAQ (reference sequence). This CDR3 spans 15 amino acids. The chain's CDR3 is CASSGPGQGLYGYTF. CDR3 coding DNA: TGTGCCAGCAGCGGACCGGGACAGGGGCTCTATGGCTACACCTTC.

As regards this clonotype: At one end the junction does not follow the germline gene, possibly because of a read error. The chain uses TRBV20-1 and TRBJ2-3, with D perhaps matching TRBD1 (5 bases). Per germline, CDR1 DFQATT and CDR2 SNEGSKA (reference sequence). This CDR3 has 14 residues. CDR3 DNA: TGCAGCGCTAGTGGTCGGCAGGGTATGGATACGCAGTATTTT. Translation gives CSASGRQGMDTQYF.

The chain combines TRBV7-8 with TRBJ2-1; 10 bases line up with TRBD2. The CDR3 covers 15 residues. J lost 6 bases, V lost 5 bases, and 7 bases had no gene match. The germline gives CDR1 SGHVS, CDR2 FQNEAQ. CDR3 amino acids: CASSPASGRVNEQFF. Written as DNA, the CDR3 is TGTGCCAGCAGCCCAGCGAGCGGGAGGGTCAATGAGCAGTTCTTC.

This clonotype occurred many times. The chain couples TRBV6-2 or TRBV6-3 to TRBJ2-6, with D unresolved. Trimming took off 2 bases at V and 1 base at J, with 9 bases between the two ends. From germline, CDR1 is MNHEY and CDR2 SVGEGT. This CDR3 comprises 16 residues. The DNA of the CDR3 is TGTGCCAGCAGTTACGACACCCCTTCTGGGGCCAACGTCCTGACTTTC. This codes for CASSYDTPSGANVLTF.

The V call is TRBV11-2, the J call TRBJ1-4; D not resolved. The germline V and J ends were trimmed by 5 bases and 5 bases, with 12 bases remaining between them. This CDR3 has 14 amino acids. In germline, CDR1 is SGHAT, CDR2 FQNNGV. CDR3 amino acids: CASSPGVVNEKLFF. The CDR3 DNA reads TGTGCCAGCAGCCCTGGGGTGGTCAATGAAAAACTGTTTTTT.

The chain carries TRBV6-1 and TRBJ2-7; 10 bases fit TRBD1. CDR3 length: 13 amino acids. V lost 8 bases and J lost 2; bases outside the gene matches: 3. The V gene's germline CDR1 is MNHNS and CDR2 SASEGT. CDR3 DNA sequence: TGTGCCAGCGAGGACAGGGGGACCTACGAGCAGTACTTC. Amino acid sequence: CASEDRGTYEQYF.

This chain uses TRBV7-9 with TRBJ1-2; D call uncertain. The CDR3 is 15 residues long. Germline values: CDR1 SEHNR, CDR2 FQNEAQ (reference sequence). Between the trimmed V and J ends, which lost 3 bases and 4 bases, there was a span of 15 bases. Here the CDR3 reads CASSFPGNPGYGYTF. The DNA for the CDR3 is TGTGCCAGCAGCTTTCCCGGGAATCCTGGCTATGGCTACACCTTC. Full variable domain (remainder filled in from reference TRBV7-9 and TRBJ1-2): DTGVSQNPRHKITKRGQNVTFRCDPISEHNRLYWYRQTLGQGPEFLTYFQNEAQLEKSRLLSDRFSAERPKGSFSTLEIQRTEQGDSAMYLCASSFPGNPGYGYTFGSGTRLTVV.

The chain is built from TRBV4-3 and TRBJ2-2, with D hard to call. CDR3 size: 13 residues. Germline CDR1 reads LGHNA; CDR2 reads YSLEER. V lost 1 base, J lost 4 bases, and 4 bases lay in between. The CDR3 is CASSQVTTGELFF. CDR3 coding DNA: TGCGCCAGCAGCCAAGTAACCACCGGGGAGCTGTTTTTT.